This passage covers 15 T cell receptor beta chains from one sample sequenced in a study of yellow fever vaccine responses in identical twins. MiXCR was run by TCRdb on the RT-PCR reads, yielding one entry per CDR3 protein. The table has about 13,000 distinct CDR3 sequences, around four fifths seen once. Sequenced material: T cells from blood (PBMCs), unsorted or a sorted subset (not recorded which), taken before or after yellow fever vaccination (not recorded which). These TCRs come from a woman between 18 and 29 years old who received the yellow fever vaccine.

This clonotype was observed a handful of times. The V and J genes are TRBV4-1 and TRBJ1-1, with D possibly TRBD1 on 5 matching bases. Germline V gene sequence: CDR1 MGHRA, CDR2 YSYEKL. CDR3 length equals 14 residues. With 0 bases removed from V and 13 bases from J, the gap between germline ends came to 18 bases. CDR3 protein: CASSQEYGANSDFF. The CDR3 DNA reads as TGCGCCAGCAGCCAAGAGTATGGGGCAAATTCTGATTTCTTT.

The chain is built from TRBV2 and TRBJ1-1; D is uncertain. The V end lost 4 bases, the J end lost 1 base, and 7 bases lay between the germline ends. CDR3 size: 13 residues. CDR1 SNHLY and CDR2 FYNNEI come from the germline V gene. The CDR3 coding sequence is TGTGCCAGCAGTGCCCACAAGAACACTGAAGCTTTCTTT. It yields the protein CASSAHKNTEAFF. The entire variable domain, with the rest obtained from reference TRBV2 and TRBJ1-1, is as follows: EPEVTQTPSHQVTQMGQEVILRCVPISNHLYFYWYRQILGQKVEFLVSFYNNEISEKSEIFDDQFSVERPDGSNFTLKIRSTKLEDSAMYFCASSAHKNTEAFFGQGTRLTVV.

The chain recombines TRBV12-3 or TRBV12-4 with TRBJ2-1, with TRBD2 matching over 7 bases. With V trimmed by 7 bases and J by 6 bases, 6 bases remained unmatched. The CDR3 spans 13 residues. The CDR3 spells CASTSGGGNEQFF. The CDR3 coding sequence is TGTGCCAGCACCTCGGGAGGTGGCAATGAGCAGTTCTTC.

The CDR3 DNA is TGTGCCAGCAGCTTGGCCAGGGGTAGCGAAAGATCAGATACGCAGTATTTT. Amino acid sequence: CASSLARGSERSDTQYF. The chain is built from TRBV5-5 and TRBJ2-3; TRBD1 is a possible D gene (6 bases). Germline values: CDR1 SGHKS, CDR2 YYEKEE (reference sequence). Trimming cost V 0 bases and J 4 bases, with 18 bases left between them. The CDR3 is 17 residues long.

This clonotype was found once. The genes are TRBV6-2 or TRBV6-3 and TRBJ2-1, with 7 bases that match TRBD1. Germline values: CDR1 MNHEY, CDR2 SVGEGT. This CDR3 comprises 13 residues. V shed 10 bases, J shed 5 bases, and the junction held 8 bases outside the gene matches. The CDR3 nucleotides are TGTGCCACCGAAAGGGACAGCGACAATGAGCAGTTCTTC. This gives the protein CATERDSDNEQFF.

The V gene is TRBV5-4, the J gene TRBJ2-7, with a weak D call TRBD2 (5 bases). Germline CDR1 SGHNT, CDR2 YYREEE (reference sequence). Trimming shortened V by 1 base and J by 7 bases, and 12 bases separated the two germline ends. The CDR3 spans 13 residues. CDR3 sequence: CASSLTARGEQYF. CDR3 DNA: TGTGCCAGCAGCTTGACTGCACGCGGGGAGCAGTACTTC.

V gene TRBV21-1 combines with J gene TRBJ2-1; TRBD2 was called by the table and not checked on the DNA. TRBV21-1 corresponds to a pseudogene. This CDR3 is 13 amino acids long. The DNA of the CDR3 is TGTGCCAGCAGCACGCGGGAGTGGAATGAGCAGTTCTTC. Translated, it gives CASSTREWNEQFF.

The rearrangement joins TRBV9 to TRBJ2-1; TRBD2 matches 8 bases. Germline CDR1 SGDLS, CDR2 YYNGEE. Germline trimming cut 0 bases from V and 6 bases from J; bases unmatched to any gene: 5. The CDR3 runs 15 residues. CDR3 DNA: TGTGCCAGCAGCGTAGTAGGCGGGGGGTCCAATGAGCAGTTCTTC. Protein: CASSVVGGGSNEQFF.

CDR3: CSASGGGSTDTQYF. The CDR3 DNA follows: TGCAGTGCTAGCGGGGGGGGGAGCACAGATACGCAGTATTTT. The rearrangement uses TRBV20-1 and TRBJ2-3, with 8 bases aligning to TRBD2. The CDR3 consists of 14 residues. J gave up 0 bases and V 3 bases, and 2 bases lay outside the gene matches. CDR1 and CDR2 (germline): DFQATT, SNEGSKA (reference sequence).

The chain carries TRBV7-9 and TRBJ2-1; D is unclear. The CDR3 has 14 amino acids. Germline V gene lookup returns CDR1 SEHNR and CDR2 FQNEAQ (reference sequence). Trimming removed 3 bases from V and 5 bases from J, with 11 bases in between. CDR3 sequence reads: CASSFLGGNNEQFF. The CDR3 nucleotides read TGTGCCAGCAGCTTTCTTGGCGGAAACAATGAGCAGTTCTTC.

The chain joins TRBV11-3 to TRBJ2-7; D not certain. The V and J ends lost 3 bases and 1 base respectively, with 10 bases between them. This CDR3 region has 14 residues. Per germline, CDR1 SGHNT and CDR2 YENEEA. CDR3 protein: CASSFWVRSYEQYF. The CDR3 DNA reads as TGTGCCAGCAGCTTTTGGGTCAGGTCCTACGAGCAGTACTTC.

The rearrangement links TRBV4-2 to TRBJ2-4; D ambiguous. The V end was cut by 0 bases, the J end by 3 bases, with 6 bases between. The germline V gene encodes CDR1 LGHNA and CDR2 YNFKEQ. This CDR3 contains 14 residues. The CDR3 DNA reads TGTGCCAGCAGCCAAGAAAGAGGCAAAAACATTCAGTACTTC. Its protein is CASSQERGKNIQYF.

This chain uses TRBV29-1 with TRBJ2-2; TRBD2 might be the D (5 bases). The CDR3 is made up of 12 amino acids. V dropped 6 bases and J dropped 5 bases, with 10 bases sitting between them. The V gene's germline CDR1 is SQVTM and CDR2 ANQGSEA. CDR3 in amino acids: CSVAGLTGELFF. Written as DNA, the CDR3 is TGCAGCGTCGCCGGACTTACCGGGGAGCTGTTTTTT.

The chain carries TRBV18 and TRBJ2-1; 11 nucleotides match TRBD2. Germline loops: CDR1 KGHSH, CDR2 LQKENI. The CDR3 has 17 amino acids. The V gene end was trimmed by 6 bases and the J gene end by 8 bases; junction bases not matched to a gene: 15. This chain's CDR3 is CASSPTNSELAGDEQFF. The CDR3 DNA sequence: TGTGCCAGCTCCCCCACCAATTCGGAACTAGCGGGAGATGAGCAGTTCTTC. The complete variable domain, with remaining parts taken from reference TRBV18 and TRBJ2-1, reads NAGVMQNPRHLVRRRGQEARLRCSPMKGHSHVYWYRQLPEEGLKFMVYLQKENIIDESGMPKERFSAEFPKEGPSILRIQQVVRGDSAAYFCASSPTNSELAGDEQFFGPGTRLTVL.

This chain uses TRBV18 with TRBJ2-1; 8 nucleotides align to TRBD1. CDR3 size: 19 residues. Losses at the gene ends were 0 bases for V and 4 bases for J; bases not matched to a gene: 14. The V gene's germline CDR1 is KGHSH and CDR2 LQKENI. Here the CDR3 DNA reads TGTGCCAGCTCACCACCGCCGGGGACAGGCCACCCCTTTTACAATGAGCAGTTCTTC. It specifies CASSPPPGTGHPFYNEQFF. The variable domain in full, with the rest retrieved from reference TRBV18 and TRBJ2-1, is NAGVMQNPRHLVRRRGQEARLRCSPMKGHSHVYWYRQLPEEGLKFMVYLQKENIIDESGMPKERFSAEFPKEGPSILRIQQVVRGDSAAYFCASSPPPGTGHPFYNEQFFGPGTRLTVL.